The source of this T cell receptor beta chain is a study of T-cell memory formation after mild COVID-19. TCRdb recomputed calls from the 5' RACE reads with MiXCR, one row per CDR3 protein. The sample holds approximately 500,000 distinct CDR3 sequences; about 23% are singletons and the top ten take around 13%. Study results and limitations: Among CD4+ contracting clones, most were CM and EM, and CD8+ ones EMRA. Within pre-infection memory, some responding clones were found, suggesting cross-reactive memory joined. Day 15 to 85 contractors were CD4/CD8 balanced; later expanders leaned CD4+.

Comments on this clonotype: What it recognizes is unknown.

V shed 5 bases, J shed 6 bases, and the junction held 5 bases outside the gene matches. CDR3 size: 14 residues. Germline loops: CDR1 SEHNR, CDR2 FQNEAQ (reference sequence). The clonotype comes from an adult woman who had mild COVID-19 (a few samples of this study predate the infection). Cell type and time point are not known. The chain has TRBV7-9 and TRBJ1-2; 11 positions agree with TRBD1. Source material: PBMCs or a T cell subset sorted from them (not recorded which). The CDR3 nucleotides read TGTGCCAGCAGCGACGGACAGGGGGCTGATGGCTACACCTTC. Translated, it gives CASSDGQGADGYTF.